These 19 T cell receptor beta chains were sequenced from one sample in a study of T-cell reconstitution after alpha-beta-depleted transplantation in children. Unique molecular identifiers were used to barcode this TCRbeta library. TCRdb re-called the PCR reads with MiXCR, one entry per CDR3 protein. The sample includes roughly 500,000 distinct CDR3 sequences, about 12% of them seen just once. This material consisted of PBMCs from the stem cell graft donor, taken from the stem cell graft. The receptors here all came from a human donor who donated a stem cell graft to a child with combined immunodeficiency.

In its sample, this clonotype was seen a few times. This rearrangement joins TRBV7-2 to TRBJ2-5; 9 bases fit TRBD1. Per germline, CDR1 SGHTA and CDR2 FQGNSA. The CDR3 is 15 amino acids. V shed 3 bases, J shed 0 bases, and the junction held 2 bases outside the gene matches. The DNA for the CDR3 is TGTGCCAGCAGCTTCGGGACAGGGTACCAAGAGACCCAGTACTTC. Translating gives CASSFGTGYQETQYF.

There are a few counts of this clonotype. This sequence joins TRBV7-2 and TRBJ2-5; 9 positions agree with TRBD2. The length of the CDR3 is 15 residues. V was clipped by 1 base and J by 5 bases; unmatched bases: 5. The germline CDR1 and CDR2 sequences are SGHTA and FQGNSA. CDR3: CASSLGAGGPETQYF. DNA for the CDR3: TGTGCCAGCAGCTTAGGCGCGGGGGGGCCGGAGACCCAGTACTTC.

This clonotype has only a few counts. The rearrangement joins TRBV11-2 to TRBJ2-1; no clear D. V was shortened by 0 bases and J by 8 bases, with 11 bases between the two germline ends. Germline lookup yields CDR1 SGHAT and CDR2 FQNNGV. The CDR3 spans 14 residues. This chain's CDR3 is CASSLDLTRDEQFF. The CDR3 region has the DNA TGTGCCAGCAGCTTAGATCTTACAAGGGATGAGCAGTTCTTC.

This clonotype was recorded a few times. The chain joins TRBV25-1 to TRBJ2-5; D gene ambiguous. CDR1 is MGHDK and CDR2 is SYGVNS in the germline V gene. Trimming shortened V by 5 bases and J by 1 base, and 14 bases separated the two germline ends. The CDR3 is made up of 15 amino acids. CDR3 region: CASSWVLRSQETQYF. In DNA, the CDR3 is TGTGCCAGCAGTTGGGTCCTGCGGAGCCAAGAGACCCAGTACTTC.

This chain uses TRBV28 with TRBJ2-7; D not certain. From germline, CDR1 is MDHEN and CDR2 SYDVKM. The CDR3 has 14 amino acids. Trimming took off 6 bases at V and 0 bases at J, with 12 bases between the two ends. The CDR3 spells CASSPPEASYEQYF. CDR3 nucleotides: TGTGCCAGCAGCCCCCCCGAGGCCTCCTACGAGCAGTACTTC. Based on the CDR3 plus reference TRBV28 and TRBJ2-7, the full variable domain is DVKVTQSSRYLVKRTGEKVFLECVQDMDHENMFWYRQDPGLGLRLIYFSYDVKMKEKGDIPEGYSVSREKKERFSLILESASTNQTSMYLCASSPPEASYEQYFGPGTRLTVT.

V is TRBV3-1 and J is TRBJ2-1, with 9 bases lining up with TRBD1. CDR3 length equals 17 residues. V shed 0 bases, J shed 5 bases, and the junction held 8 bases outside the gene matches. CDR1 LGHDT and CDR2 YNNKEL come from the germline V gene (reference sequence). CDR3 sequence (DNA): TGTGCCAGCAGCCAAGAACATTGGGACAGGGCGGACAATGAGCAGTTCTTC. Translation gives CASSQEHWDRADNEQFF.

A note on this clonotype: One end of the junction is discordant with germline, which a read error may explain. The CDR3 region has the DNA TGTGCCAGCAGCATAGCGGGAGGGCCCAATGAGCAGTTCTTC. The encoded protein is CASSIAGGPNEQFF. The genes are TRBV7-4 and TRBJ2-1, with TRBD2 identical over 11 bases. CDR3 length: 14 amino acids. The V gene's germline CDR1 is SGHVT and CDR2 SQSDAQ.

This clonotype was counted ten times or more. The chain carries TRBV2 and TRBJ2-1, with D possibly being TRBD2 (6 bases). V lost 8 bases, J lost 7 bases, and 9 bases lay in between. Germline CDR1 SNHLY, CDR2 FYNNEI. CDR3 length equals 11 residues. The DNA of the CDR3 is TGTGCCAGCTGGAGCGGGAATGAGCAGTTCTTC. This codes for CASWSGNEQFF.

This clonotype has more than one count but fewer than ten. The chain combines TRBV5-6 with TRBJ2-5, with D perhaps TRBD1 (6 bases). Trimming took off 2 bases at V and 4 bases at J, with 15 bases between the two ends. Germline assignment: CDR1 SGHDT and CDR2 YYEEEE. The CDR3 sequence is 15 residues long. CDR3 coding DNA: TGTGCCAGCAGCTTCCGGGACACTGTGAGAGAGACCCAGTACTTC. This translates into CASSFRDTVRETQYF.

This clonotype showed up just a few times. This sequence joins TRBV11-2 and TRBJ2-1; a weak D match, TRBD2 (9 bases). The V gene's germline CDR1 is SGHAT and CDR2 FQNNGV. The CDR3 consists of 23 residues. With 0 bases removed from V and 5 bases from J, the gap between germline ends came to 35 bases. The CDR3 DNA sequence: TGTGCCAGCAGCTTAGAAGGGACAGGCGTGGGGCTAGCGGGGTTCTTCCTCCACAATGAGCAGTTCTTC. It encodes CASSLEGTGVGLAGFFLHNEQFF.

This clonotype was seen more than once but under ten times. The V and J genes are TRBV20-1 and TRBJ2-5, with D maybe TRBD1 (6 bases). Germline CDR1 DFQATT, CDR2 SNEGSKA (reference sequence). The CDR3 length is 12 residues. Trimming removed 5 bases at V and 6 bases at J, with 13 bases between. CDR3 loop: CSAPQQGQTQYF. CDR3 DNA: TGCAGTGCTCCCCAACAGGGCCAGACCCAGTACTTC.

In this sample, this clonotype turned up many times. The J gene is TRBJ2-5, the V gene TRBV20-1; D might be TRBD2 (6 bases). V was cut by 5 bases and J by 1 base, with 11 bases left in between. The CDR3 is 13 amino acids. CDR1 is DFQATT and CDR2 is SNEGSKA in the germline V gene (reference sequence). This chain's CDR3 is CSAGDWSQETQYF. CDR3 nucleotide sequence: TGCAGTGCTGGGGACTGGTCCCAAGAGACCCAGTACTTC.

This clonotype came up a few times. The rearrangement links TRBV3-1 to TRBJ2-7; 7 positions agree with TRBD1. The CDR3 is 14 amino acids. V shed 3 bases and J 3 bases; nucleotides not matched to a gene: 5. Germline V CDR1 and CDR2: LGHDT, YNNKEL (reference sequence). The CDR3 sequence is CASSQTRDSYEQYF. CDR3 DNA: TGTGCCAGCAGCCAGACCAGGGACAGCTACGAGCAGTACTTC.

This clonotype was observed a few times. The chain employs TRBV7-8 and TRBJ2-2; D call uncertain. Germline V gene lookup returns CDR1 SGHVS and CDR2 FQNEAQ. V was trimmed by 0 bases and J by 6 bases, leaving 8 bases between them. This CDR3 has 14 residues. CDR3 DNA sequence: TGTGCCAGCAGCTTAGCTGGCCGGTCCGGGGAGCTGTTTTTT. Its translation: CASSLAGRSGELFF. Supplemented by reference TRBV7-8 and TRBJ2-2, the full variable domain reads GAGVSQSPRYKVAKRGQDVALRCDPISGHVSLFWYQQALGQGPEFLTYFQNEAQLDKSGLPSDRFFAERPEGSVSTLKIQRTQQEDSAVYLCASSLAGRSGELFFGEGSRLTVL.

About this clonotype itself: An end of the junction does not agree with germline; a read error may underlie this. The chain employs TRBV5-1 and TRBJ2-3; D remains unclear. The CDR3 has 14 residues. Per germline, CDR1 SGHRS and CDR2 YFSETQ. Here the CDR3 DNA reads TGCGCCAGCAGCCCGGGCCTTTCCACAAATACGCAGTATTTT. Its protein is CASSPGLSTNTQYF.

V is TRBV4-3 and J is TRBJ2-2; TRBD2 matches at 12 bases. J lost 4 bases, V lost 1 base, and 4 bases had no gene match. The CDR3 runs 17 residues. Germline V gene data show CDR1 as LGHNA and CDR2 as YSLEER. CDR3 DNA: TGCGCCAGCAGCCAAGGCACTAGCGGGAGGAGCACCGGGGAGCTGTTTTTT. Its protein is CASSQGTSGRSTGELFF.

This clonotype was observed many times. This chain joins TRBV29-1 and TRBJ1-2, with D unresolved. Deletions cut 6 bases from V and 3 bases from J, with 8 bases between. The CDR3 length is 11 residues. CDR1 and CDR2 (germline): SQVTM, ANQGSEA. Written as DNA, the CDR3 is TGCAGCGTCGACCTGTACTATGGCTACACCTTC. Encoded protein: CSVDLYYGYTF.

The CDR3 DNA is TGTGCCATCAGCGATACTAGGGACTGGGGCAATGAGCAGTTCTTC. Translated: CAISDTRDWGNEQFF. The rearrangement links TRBV10-3 to TRBJ2-1; D perhaps matches TRBD2 (6 bases). Germline CDR1 reads ENHRY; CDR2 reads SYGVKD. The CDR3 consists of 15 residues. With 6 bases removed from V and 6 bases from J, the gap between germline ends came to 18 bases.

This clonotype was recorded a few times. V is TRBV6-1 and J is TRBJ1-6; D possibly corresponds to TRBD1 (6 bases). With 9 bases removed from V and 8 bases from J, the gap between germline ends came to 14 bases. The CDR3 consists of 13 residues. Germline V CDR1 and CDR2: MNHNS, SASEGT. CDR3 coding DNA: TGTGCCAGTCACTGGACAGAAGATTCACCCCTCCACTTT. As protein: CASHWTEDSPLHF.